This T cell receptor (beta chain) was captured in a study of blood T cells in healthy people across ages. Findings and caveats of the study: A greater number of naive CD4+ cells and higher diversity distinguished long-lived donors from aged donors.

The CDR3 contains 14 residues. Trimming took 1 base from V and 3 from J, leaving 10 bases between them. CDR1 and CDR2 (germline): SGHVT, SQSDAQ. This clonotype showed up just a few times. Its cognate antigen is unknown. It was with a sample-barcoded 5' primer and a J-beta primer mix that a second PCR of roughly 7 to 12 cycles was run. In TCRdb, the 5' RACE reads were re-called with MiXCR into one record per CDR3 protein. Among about 1.5 million distinct CDR3 sequences listed, approximately 43% were seen once. The sequence was collected from a woman aged 18-30 years in good health. The rearrangement uses TRBV7-4 and TRBJ2-7; D gene unclear. Sequencing was performed on blood. CDR3 sequence reads: CASSLGHLFYEQYF. CDR3 bases: TGTGCCAGCAGCTTAGGCCACTTATTCTACGAGCAGTACTTC.